The 9 T cell receptor beta chains below were found in one sample sequenced in a study of blood T cell repertoires in COVID-19 (dated by TCRdb to 2020 to 2021). The method behind the library was the immunoSEQ multiplex PCR assay. TCRdb took this table from immuneACCESS and kept in-frame rearrangements with V and J called. Such tables lack part of the clones; where checked against another copy, unresolved V genes explain under half of the gap, and the rest is unexplained. Counted in this sample were about 93,000 clones; roughly nine tenths of them appeared once. The ten largest account for approximately 1.6% of the sample. The sample comprised peripheral blood. The receptors here all came from a human donor with active COVID-19. The donor label of this sample is uncertain.

This chain links TRBV4-3 with TRBJ2-7; 10 positions agree with TRBD2. CDR1 is LGHNA, CDR2 YSLEER, per germline. V lost 0 bases and J lost 1; bases outside the gene matches: 6. The CDR3 contains 17 residues. CDR3 in amino acids: CASSQEAGGQASYEQYF. The CDR3 DNA reads TGCGCCAGCAGCCAAGAAGCGGGGGGGCAGGCGTCCTACGAGCAGTACTTC.

This clone was seen only once. The V call is TRBV18, the J call TRBJ2-7; D may be TRBD1 (7 bases). The germline CDR1 and CDR2 sequences are KGHSH and LQKENI. Trimming took 3 bases from V and 7 from J, leaving 16 bases between them. This CDR3 has 14 residues. CDR3 region: CASSPTTPGGEQYF. DNA of the CDR3: TGTGCCAGCTCACCGACGACGCCAGGGGGGGAGCAGTACTTC.

In DNA form, the CDR3 reads TGTGCCATCAGTGTTGGACACGTCTCCTACGAGCAGTACTTC. It specifies CAISVGHVSYEQYF. The chain is built from TRBV10-3 and TRBJ2-7; weak D call: TRBD1 (5 bases). The CDR3 length is 14 residues. CDR1 ENHRY and CDR2 SYGVKD come from the germline V gene. Trimming cost V 4 bases and J 0 bases, with 10 bases left between them.

The rearrangement joins TRBV12-5 to TRBJ2-1, with D maybe TRBD2 (6 bases). Trimming removed 3 bases at V and 9 bases at J, with 18 bases between. This CDR3 has 15 residues. Germline-derived CDR1 and CDR2 are LGHNT and FRNRAP. CDR3 residues: CASGFKPPLGGEQFF. The CDR3 bases are TGTGCTAGTGGTTTCAAGCCACCCCTCGGGGGTGAGCAGTTCTTC.

The rearrangement links TRBV19 to TRBJ1-1, with D perhaps TRBD1 (5 bases). The CDR3 runs to 16 residues. The germline gives CDR1 LNHDA, CDR2 SQIVND (reference sequence). Trimming stripped 3 bases from V and 0 bases from J, with 14 bases between. This CDR3 reads CASSIGEGFMNTEAFF. CDR3 sequence (DNA): TGTGCCAGTAGTATCGGGGAGGGGTTCATGAACACTGAAGCTTTCTTT.

V usage is TRBV9 and J usage is TRBJ1-1; possible D gene TRBD1, 5 bases. The germline CDR1 and CDR2 sequences are SGDLS and YYNGEE. CDR3 length equals 15 residues. Trimming left V 3 bases short and J 4 bases short, with 16 bases between. The CDR3 here is CASSGSAGGSTEAFF. CDR3 in DNA: TGTGCCAGCAGCGGGTCAGCGGGGGGAAGCACTGAAGCTTTCTTT. The variable domain in full, with the rest retrieved from reference TRBV9 and TRBJ1-1, is DSGVTQTPKHLITATGQRVTLRCSPRSGDLSVYWYQQSLDQGLQFLIQYYNGEERAKGNILERFSAQQFPDLHSELNLSSLELGDSALYFCASSGSAGGSTEAFFGQGTRLTVV.

The genes are TRBV6-4 and TRBJ2-2; 9 bases fit TRBD2. Germline assignment: CDR1 MRHNA and CDR2 SNTAGT. V shed 6 bases and J 4 bases; nucleotides not matched to a gene: 6. The CDR3 spans 15 residues. The CDR3 region is CASSRLAASTGELFF. The CDR3 DNA reads TGTGCCAGCAGCAGACTAGCGGCGAGCACCGGGGAGCTGTTTTTT.

In this sample, this clone turned up once. This chain joins TRBV6-5 and TRBJ2-7; tentative D call: TRBD1 (5 bases). Germline assignment: CDR1 MNHEY and CDR2 SVGAGI. The CDR3 loop spans 16 amino acids. V dropped 0 bases and J dropped 5 bases, with 17 bases sitting between them. CDR3 sequence (DNA): TGTGCCAGCAGTTACTCGCCCCCTTGGGGCCCCGACGAGCAGTACTTC. Amino acids: CASSYSPPWGPDEQYF.

J is TRBJ2-1 and V is TRBV5-1; D possibly corresponds to TRBD2 (5 bases). The germline CDR1 and CDR2 sequences are SGHRS and YFSETQ. CDR3 length: 16 amino acids. Trimming removed 0 bases at V and 0 bases at J, with 10 bases between. The CDR3 here is CASSLEADRSYNEQFF. As DNA, the CDR3 is TGCGCCAGCAGCTTGGAAGCGGATCGCTCCTACAATGAGCAGTTCTTC.